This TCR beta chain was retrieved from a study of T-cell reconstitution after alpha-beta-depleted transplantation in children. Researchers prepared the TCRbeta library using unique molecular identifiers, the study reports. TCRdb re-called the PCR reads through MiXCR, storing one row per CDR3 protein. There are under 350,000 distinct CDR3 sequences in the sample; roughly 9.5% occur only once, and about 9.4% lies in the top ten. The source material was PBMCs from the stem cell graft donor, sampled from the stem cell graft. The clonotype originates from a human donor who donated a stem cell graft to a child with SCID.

Written as DNA, the CDR3 is TGCAGTGCTCCTCCGGGACTAGCTGGTATTGAGCAGTTCTTC. Its translation is CSAPPGLAGIEQFF. The V call is TRBV20-1, the J call TRBJ2-1; 9 bases map to TRBD2. Germline V lookup: CDR1 DFQATT, CDR2 SNEGSKA (reference sequence). The CDR3 is 14 residues long. The V gene end was trimmed by 5 bases and the J gene end by 9 bases; junction bases not matched to a gene: 11.